The 27 T cell receptor beta chains reported below all come from one sample, sequenced in a study of blood T cell repertoires in COVID-19. Assay used: immunoSEQ multiplex PCR; TCRdb lists only in-frame clones, some missing. The sample has fewer than 150,000 clones, approximately 70% seen once. The sample consisted of peripheral blood. All receptors derive from a human donor with acute or convalescent COVID-19. The donor label of this sample is uncertain.

The chain links TRBV4-1 to TRBJ2-5, with 10 bases aligning to TRBD1. The CDR3 contains 16 residues. V trimming: 3 bases; J trimming: 5 bases; junction bases outside the gene matches: 9. Looked up from germline, CDR1 is MGHRA and CDR2 is YSYEKL. The CDR3 sequence is CASSQADRGPGETQYF. The CDR3 region has the DNA TGCGCCAGCAGCCAGGCCGACAGGGGGCCGGGGGAGACCCAGTACTTC.

The CDR3 spells CASSTRDSGKLFF. The DNA for the CDR3 is TGCGCCAGCAGCACCCGGGACTCCGGAAAACTGTTTTTT. The chain has TRBV4-1 and TRBJ1-4, with TRBD1 as a possible D gene (5 bases). Deletions cut 5 bases from V and 10 bases from J, with 14 bases between. Germline lookup yields CDR1 MGHRA and CDR2 YSYEKL. This CDR3 is built from 13 residues.

This chain joins TRBV3-1 (or the pseudogene TRBV3-2) and TRBJ1-2; D is undetermined. V was shortened by 1 base and J by 8 bases, with 11 bases between the two germline ends. Germline CDR1 reads LGHDT; CDR2 reads YNNKEL (reference sequence). The CDR3 extends over 13 amino acids. CDR3 sequence reads: CASSQVGGGGYTF. DNA for the CDR3: TGTGCCAGCAGCCAAGTTGGCGGAGGAGGCTACACCTTC.

The chain carries TRBV18 and TRBJ1-1; a weak D match, TRBD1 (5 bases). Trimming cost V 1 base and J 0 bases, with 12 bases left between them. Germline CDR1 is KGHSH and CDR2 is LQKENI. The CDR3 extends over 16 amino acids. The CDR3 is CASSPRAGPMNTEAFF. CDR3 nucleotides: TGTGCCAGCTCACCACGTGCGGGGCCTATGAACACTGAAGCTTTCTTT. The full variable domain, with the rest looked up from reference TRBV18 and TRBJ1-1, is NAGVMQNPRHLVRRRGQEARLRCSPMKGHSHVYWYRQLPEEGLKFMVYLQKENIIDESGMPKERFSAEFPKEGPSILRIQQVVRGDSAAYFCASSPRAGPMNTEAFFGQGTRLTVV.

This chain joins TRBV19 and TRBJ2-2, with 8 bases matching TRBD1. The CDR3 extends over 17 amino acids. CDR1 is LNHDA, CDR2 SQIVND, per germline (reference sequence). The junction had 12 bases not matched to a gene; V was cut back by 7 bases and J by 2 bases. The CDR3 region is CASTLRGQGANTGELFF. As DNA, the CDR3 is TGTGCCAGTACCCTCAGGGGGCAGGGGGCAAACACCGGGGAGCTGTTTTTT.

The gene calls are TRBV6-5 and TRBJ1-5, with 8 bases lining up with TRBD1. The germline V gene encodes CDR1 MNHEY and CDR2 SVGAGI. The CDR3 length is 15 residues. Trimming at V came to 6 bases and at J to 2 bases, leaving 6 bases not matched to a gene. The CDR3 region is CASRTRGQGNQPQHF. The DNA of the CDR3 is TGTGCCAGCAGGACCAGGGGGCAGGGCAATCAGCCCCAGCATTTT.

This sequence joins TRBV11-2 and TRBJ1-2, with D possibly matching TRBD1 (5 bases). The CDR3 is 15 amino acids. Germline V gene sequence: CDR1 SGHAT, CDR2 FQNNGV. The ends were cut back, 4 bases at V and 0 bases at J, with 12 bases in the middle. This CDR3 reads CASSSTGGPNYGYTF. The CDR3 coding sequence is TGTGCCAGCAGCTCCACCGGGGGACCTAACTATGGCTACACCTTC. The variable domain in full, with the rest retrieved from reference TRBV11-2 and TRBJ1-2, is EAGVAQSPRYKIIEKRQSVAFWCNPISGHATLYWYQQILGQGPKLLIQFQNNGVVDDSQLPKDRFSAERLKGVDSTLKIQPAKLEDSAVYLCASSSTGGPNYGYTFGSGTRLTVV.

The rearrangement uses TRBV11-2 and TRBJ2-3; D is perhaps TRBD2 (6 bases). The V gene's germline CDR1 is SGHAT and CDR2 FQNNGV. Trimming left V 5 bases short and J 9 bases short, with 9 bases between. The CDR3 sequence is 11 residues long. The CDR3 nucleotides read TGTGCCAGCAGCCCGGGACTCACGCAGTATTTT. This sequence encodes CASSPGLTQYF.

The rearrangement uses TRBV11-2 and TRBJ1-2; D is perhaps TRBD1 (6 bases). Per germline, CDR1 SGHAT and CDR2 FQNNGV. Trimming took off 0 bases at V and 7 bases at J, with 12 bases between the two ends. The CDR3 has 14 amino acids. CDR3 bases: TGTGCCAGCAGCTTAGATCCTAGGGGGTTTGGCTACACCTTC. As protein: CASSLDPRGFGYTF.

This chain uses TRBV28 with TRBJ1-2; TRBD1 is a possible D gene (6 bases). Deletions cut 1 base from V and 4 bases from J, with 22 bases between. The CDR3 is 18 residues long. The V gene's germline CDR1 is MDHEN and CDR2 SYDVKM. CDR3 DNA sequence: TGTGCCAGCAGTTTATTGGGGGACACGGGAAGGGCGATCTATGGCTACACCTTC. It specifies CASSLLGDTGRAIYGYTF.

V and J are TRBV10-3 and TRBJ1-2; TRBD1 is a possible D gene (5 bases). CDR1 and CDR2 (germline): ENHRY, SYGVKD. V was clipped by 4 bases and J by 4 bases, with 16 bases between them. The CDR3 extends over 15 amino acids. CDR3 residues: CAISAQGTPIYGYTF. The CDR3 nucleotides read TGTGCCATCAGTGCTCAGGGTACCCCGATCTATGGCTACACCTTC.

There are a few counts of this clone. The chain couples TRBV18 to TRBJ1-4; no clear D. This CDR3 has 17 residues. The V gene's germline CDR1 is KGHSH and CDR2 LQKENI. V was shortened by 1 base and J by 0 bases, with 12 bases between the two germline ends. The CDR3 nucleotides are TGTGCCAGCTCACCACGCCCCTCAGAGGCAACTAATGAAAAACTGTTTTTT. Encoded protein: CASSPRPSEATNEKLFF.

This sequence joins TRBV5-1 and TRBJ2-1, with no clear D. The CDR3 loop spans 16 amino acids. Per the germline V gene, CDR1 is SGHRS and CDR2 is YFSETQ. Trimming shortened V by 1 base and J by 4 bases, and 15 bases separated the two germline ends. The CDR3 sequence is CASSLTAVQAYNEQFF. The CDR3 nucleotides read TGCGCCAGCAGCTTGACCGCTGTACAAGCGTACAATGAGCAGTTCTTC.

The rearrangement links TRBV3-1 (or the pseudogene TRBV3-2) to TRBJ1-1, with D maybe TRBD1 (5 bases). The ends were cut back, 3 bases at V and 7 bases at J, with 12 bases in the middle. Germline V lookup: CDR1 LGHDT, CDR2 YNNKEL (reference sequence). This CDR3 is 13 amino acids long. The CDR3 reads CASSQRRGGEAFF. In nucleotides, the CDR3 is TGTGCCAGCAGCCAGCGGAGGGGAGGTGAAGCTTTCTTT.

The CDR3 is CASSLQGVTEAFF. In nucleotides, the CDR3 is TGCGCCAGCAGCCTACAGGGTGTAACTGAAGCTTTCTTT. The rearrangement joins TRBV5-1 to TRBJ1-1, with a possible D match to TRBD1 (6 bases). This CDR3 is built from 13 residues. Germline V gives CDR1 SGHRS, CDR2 YFSETQ. Trimming took off 4 bases at V and 5 bases at J, with 12 bases between the two ends. Using reference TRBV5-1 and TRBJ1-1 for the parts outside the CDR3, the full variable domain is KAGVTQTPRYLIKTRGQQVTLSCSPISGHRSVSWYQQTPGQGLQFLFEYFSETQRNKGNFPGRFSGRQFSNSRSEMNVSTLELGDSALYLCASSLQGVTEAFFGQGTRLTVV.

This clone was counted at least ten times. V is TRBV5-5 and J is TRBJ2-7; a possible D gene is TRBD1 (5 bases). Trimming cost V 3 bases and J 6 bases, with 10 bases left between them. Looked up from germline, CDR1 is SGHKS and CDR2 is YYEKEE (reference sequence). This CDR3 contains 12 residues. CDR3 DNA: TGTGCCAGCAGCTCCAGGGTTGGCGAGCAGTACTTC. It specifies CASSSRVGEQYF.

The chain is built from TRBV11-2 and TRBJ1-3, with D unclear. Germline-derived CDR1 and CDR2 are SGHAT and FQNNGV. The CDR3 runs to 13 residues. V was trimmed by 7 bases and J by 4 bases, leaving 11 bases between them. The CDR3 DNA is TGTGCCAGCAAAAGAGGAGTAGGAAACACCATATATTTT. It codes for CASKRGVGNTIYF.

The chain uses TRBV6-5 and TRBJ2-2; D unclear. The CDR3 runs 13 residues. Germline-derived CDR1 and CDR2 are MNHEY and SVGAGI. With 6 bases removed from V and 7 bases from J, the gap between germline ends came to 12 bases. CDR3: CASSPVPSGELFF. The CDR3 nucleotides read TGTGCCAGCAGCCCCGTGCCGAGCGGGGAGCTGTTTTTT.

This clone was seen only once. J is TRBJ2-5 and V is TRBV29-1; D may be TRBD2 (6 bases). This CDR3 comprises 13 residues. V lost 6 bases, J lost 4 bases, and 15 bases lay in between. Germline V gene lookup returns CDR1 SQVTM and CDR2 ANQGSEA. CDR3 in amino acids: CSVEEGLGETQYF. The DNA for the CDR3 is TGCAGCGTGGAGGAGGGCCTGGGAGAGACCCAGTACTTC.

The V gene is TRBV6-5, the J gene TRBJ1-6; D may be TRBD1 (6 bases). V shed 2 bases and J shed 7 bases, with 12 bases lying between them. CDR3 length equals 15 residues. In germline, CDR1 is MNHEY, CDR2 SVGAGI. The CDR3, as DNA: TGTGCCAGCAGTTACCAGGGGATTCAGAATTCACCCCTCCACTTT. Its protein is CASSYQGIQNSPLHF.

In its sample, this clone was seen once. The chain carries TRBV6-1 and TRBJ1-6; D perhaps matches TRBD1 (5 bases). The germline gives CDR1 MNHNS, CDR2 SASEGT. The CDR3 runs to 17 residues. V was trimmed by 2 bases and J by 7 bases, leaving 18 bases between them. This CDR3 reads CASSESGAMNRNSPLHF. DNA for the CDR3: TGTGCCAGCAGTGAATCCGGAGCGATGAACAGGAATTCACCCCTCCACTTT.

The gene calls are TRBV5-1 and TRBJ2-5; 9 positions match TRBD1. CDR3 length: 15 amino acids. The germline gives CDR1 SGHRS, CDR2 YFSETQ. V gave up 4 bases and J gave up 0 bases; unmatched junction bases: 4. This CDR3 is CASSGGTGNQETQYF. CDR3 DNA: TGCGCCAGCAGCGGCGGGACAGGGAACCAAGAGACCCAGTACTTC.

The V and J genes are TRBV6-1 and TRBJ2-3; perhaps TRBD1 as D (6 bases). Trimming shortened V by 5 bases and J by 0 bases, and 12 bases separated the two germline ends. The CDR3 sequence is 15 residues long. CDR1 and CDR2 (germline): MNHNS, SASEGT. The CDR3 nucleotides read TGTGCCAGCAGTACCCTCAGGGGAAGCACAGATACGCAGTATTTT. This codes for CASSTLRGSTDTQYF.

This chain uses TRBV3-1 (or the pseudogene TRBV3-2) with TRBJ1-1; D call uncertain. CDR1 and CDR2 from the germline V gene are LGHDT and YNNKEL (reference sequence). V gave up 3 bases and J gave up 5 bases, with 7 bases separating them. The CDR3 runs 12 residues. For the CDR3, the DNA is TGTGCCAGCAGCCACCCGGGAACTGAAGCTTTCTTT. Encoded protein: CASSHPGTEAFF.

This chain connects TRBV13 to TRBJ2-3, with TRBD2 matching 13 bases. CDR1 and CDR2 (germline): PRHDT, FYEKMQ (reference sequence). Trimming at V came to 5 bases and at J to 2 bases, leaving 4 bases not matched to a gene. CDR3 length equals 16 residues. The CDR3 nucleotides read TGTGCCAGCAGCAATACTAGCGGGGGGGCCACAGATACGCAGTATTTT. Translating it yields CASSNTSGGATDTQYF.

CDR3 amino acids: CASSSRTSGGGETQYF. The CDR3 nucleotides are TGTGCCAGCAGCTCCCGGACTAGCGGGGGAGGAGAGACCCAGTACTTC. J is TRBJ2-5 and V is TRBV7-2, with 13 bases identical to TRBD2. This CDR3 region has 16 residues. CDR1 and CDR2 (germline): SGHTA, FQGNSA. V dropped 4 bases and J dropped 4; count of bases not matched to a gene: 6.

The chain combines TRBV6-2 or TRBV6-3 with TRBJ2-7; 12 bases line up with TRBD2. The junction had 11 bases not matched to a gene; V was cut back by 2 bases and J by 0 bases. Germline lookup yields CDR1 MNHEY and CDR2 SVGEGT. This CDR3 region has 19 residues. CDR3 sequence (DNA): TGTGCCAGCAGTTACCCAGCGAACCTAGCGGGGGGGAGCTCCTACGAGCAGTACGTC. Translated: CASSYPANLAGGSSYEQYV.